The clone carrying this TCR beta chain appeared many times. The V and J ends lost 0 bases and 6 bases respectively, with 7 bases between them. The CDR3 covers 14 residues. CDR1 and CDR2 (germline): SGHDT, YYEEEE. Both TCRalpha and TCRbeta chains were reverse transcribed with V-gene-specific primers. With a V-primer adapter and a constant-region primer, TCRs were amplified for approximately 19 PCR cycles. MiXCR was run by TCRdb on the reads, yielding one entry per CDR3 protein. The repertoire consists of approximately 80,000 distinct CDR3 sequences, with 15% to 20% occurring once and the leading ten covering approximately 1.5%. This specimen comes from a study of low-dose radiotherapy and immunotherapy resistance in tumors. Study background: The patients were given nivolumab 240 mg every two weeks and ipilimumab 1 mg/kg every six weeks, through an intravenous route.

Time point of the sample: after trial treatment. Sample treatment: LDRT plus nivolumab, ipilimumab, low-dose cyclophosphamide and aspirin (RACIN trial). Donors received nivolumab, ipilimumab, aspirin, low-dose cyclophosphamide and low-dose radiotherapy. The sample was PBMCs, taken after low-dose radiotherapy plus immunotherapy. This sequence was found in a male donor with prostate cancer. The chain uses TRBV5-6 and TRBJ1-6; no clear D. The CDR3 sequence: CASSLGRINSPLHF. The DNA for the CDR3 is TGTGCCAGCAGCTTGGGACGGATTAATTCACCCCTCCACTTT. The whole variable domain, remainder taken from reference TRBV5-6 and TRBJ1-6, is DAGVTQSPTHLIKTRGQQVTLRCSPKSGHDTVSWYQQALGQGPQFIFQYYEEEERQRGNFPDRFSGHQFPNYSSELNVNALLLGDSALYLCASSLGRINSPLHFGNGTRLTVT.